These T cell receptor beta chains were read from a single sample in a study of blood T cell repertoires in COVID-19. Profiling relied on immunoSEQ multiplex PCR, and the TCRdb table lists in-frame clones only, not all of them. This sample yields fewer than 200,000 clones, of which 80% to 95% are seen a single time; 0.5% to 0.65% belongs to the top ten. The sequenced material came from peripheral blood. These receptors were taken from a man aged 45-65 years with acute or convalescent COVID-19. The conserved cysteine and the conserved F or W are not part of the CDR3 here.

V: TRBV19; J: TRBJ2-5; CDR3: ATREQGASVETQY
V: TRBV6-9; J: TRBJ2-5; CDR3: ATRPDRPFQETQY
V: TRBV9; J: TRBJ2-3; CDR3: ASSWGRRGPDTQY
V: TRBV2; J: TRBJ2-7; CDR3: ASSLRLAGDYEQY
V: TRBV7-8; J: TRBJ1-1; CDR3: ASRTGQSLNTEAF
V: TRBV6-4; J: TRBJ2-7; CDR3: ASSESSGSYEQY
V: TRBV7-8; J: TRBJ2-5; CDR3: ASRNPSGRRQETQY
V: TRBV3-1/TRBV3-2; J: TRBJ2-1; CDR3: ASSPRQGPYNEQF
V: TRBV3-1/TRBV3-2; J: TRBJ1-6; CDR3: ASSRQDRGNPPLH
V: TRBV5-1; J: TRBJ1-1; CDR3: ASSLEGQQSEAF
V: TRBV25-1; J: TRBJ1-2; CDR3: ATLDRGVTYGYT
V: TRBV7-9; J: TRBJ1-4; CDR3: ASSPSGVQKLF
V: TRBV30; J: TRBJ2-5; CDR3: VWSYRGGPRETQY
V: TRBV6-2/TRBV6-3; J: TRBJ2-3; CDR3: ASSAYSGTSGSADTQY
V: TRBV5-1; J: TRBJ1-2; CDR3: ASSSSGTENYGYT
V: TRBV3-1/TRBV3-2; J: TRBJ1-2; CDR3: ASSQDFSGPDYGYT
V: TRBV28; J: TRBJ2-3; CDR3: ASSPRKAIRTSRDSTDTQY
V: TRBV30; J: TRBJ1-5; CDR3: AWGGQFDQPQH
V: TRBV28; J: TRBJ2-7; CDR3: ASSFTSYYEQY
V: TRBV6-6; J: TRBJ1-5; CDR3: ASSYSENQPQH
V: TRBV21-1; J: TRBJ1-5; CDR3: ASDSGANQPQH
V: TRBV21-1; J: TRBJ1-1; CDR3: ASSKGGGGTGMNTEAF
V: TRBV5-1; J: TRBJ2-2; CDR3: ASVSGSLNTGELF
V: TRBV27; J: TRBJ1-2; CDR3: ASSFTFQGGYGYT
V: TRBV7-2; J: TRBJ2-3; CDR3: ASSFSGRGDTQY
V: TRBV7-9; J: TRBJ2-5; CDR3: ASSLEDYGAETQY
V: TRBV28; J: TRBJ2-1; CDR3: ASSPSLAGANEQF